The rows below give T cell receptor beta chains drawn from one sample of a study of T cell responses to AZD1222 COVID-19 vaccine. Clones were read by immunoSEQ multiplex PCR, and TCRdb kept only the in-frame ones, dropping some. Of 110,000 to 150,000 clones in the sample, about 92% were seen once. The specimen was peripheral blood, collected on day 0 of AZD1222 vaccination. All receptors come from an adult in good health. CDR3s include the opening cysteine and the closing phenylalanine or tryptophan. The D gene is left open where the match is weak. Only some rows state a clone size, as once, few, many or a class for expanded clones.

size	D	J	V	CDR3	DNA
once	NA	TRBJ1-2	TRBV27	CASSVKGTLNYGYTF	TGTGCCAGCAGTGTCAAAGGGACGCTAAACTATGGCTACACCTTC
few	NA	TRBJ1-6	TRBV3-1/TRBV3-2	CASSQVGRDSPLHF	TGTGCCAGCAGCCAAGTTGGCCGGGATTCACCCCTCCACTTT
once	TRBD2	TRBJ2-1	TRBV19	CASSISPGLAGVRYNEQFF	TGTGCCAGTAGTATTTCGCCGGGACTAGCGGGGGTCCGGTACAATGAGCAGTTCTTC
NA	TRBD1	TRBJ1-3	TRBV11-2	CASSTHRGRGNTIYF	TGTGCCAGCAGCACCCACAGGGGGCGCGGAAACACCATATATTTT
NA	TRBD1	TRBJ2-7	TRBV27	CASSSDGTGNYEQYF	TGTGCCAGCAGCTCAGACGGGACAGGGAACTACGAGCAGTACTTC
NA	TRBD2	TRBJ2-7	TRBV6-2/TRBV6-3	CASSSPRTSGGLPGYEQYF	TGTGCCAGCAGTTCCCCGAGGACTAGCGGGGGGCTACCAGGCTACGAGCAGTACTTC
NA	NA	TRBJ1-3	TRBV30	CAWSMGATGNTIYF	TGTGCCTGGAGTATGGGGGCTACGGGAAACACCATATATTTT
NA	NA	TRBJ2-1	TRBV19	CASSTPQGAYNEQFF	TGTGCCAGTAGTACCCCCCAAGGGGCCTACAATGAGCAGTTCTTC
NA	NA	TRBJ2-3	TRBV7-3	CASSPRTESDTQYF	TGTGCCAGCAGCCCCCGAACGGAGTCAGATACGCAGTATTTT
NA	NA	TRBJ1-2	TRBV18	CASSPRGNNYGYTF	TGTGCCAGCTCACCGAGGGGGAATAACTATGGCTACACCTTC
NA	NA	TRBJ1-2	TRBV19	CASSIDSGPNYGYTF	TGTGCCAGTAGTATTGATTCAGGACCGAACTATGGCTACACCTTC
NA	NA	TRBJ1-2	TRBV15	CATSRRGQINYGYTF	TGTGCCACCAGCAGGAGAGGACAGATTAACTATGGCTACACCTTC
NA	TRBD2	TRBJ2-1	TRBV7-2	CASSIGPGLANEQFF	TGTGCCAGCAGCATCGGACCCGGACTAGCTAATGAGCAGTTCTTC
NA	TRBD1	TRBJ1-1	TRBV28	CASRGQGLAPEAFF	TGTGCCAGCAGGGGACAGGGCCTTGCGCCTGAAGCTTTCTTT
NA	NA	TRBJ1-2	TRBV21-1	CASSKDVKEGDNYGYTF	TGTGCCAGCAGCAAAGATGTCAAGGAGGGTGATAACTATGGCTACACCTTC
NA	NA	TRBJ2-2	TRBV9	CASSVRGTANTGELFF	TGTGCCAGCAGCGTACGGGGGACGGCGAACACCGGGGAGCTGTTTTTT
NA	NA	TRBJ1-1	TRBV6-2/TRBV6-3	CASSFLKGFRSFNTEAFF	TGTGCCAGCAGTTTTCTAAAGGGCTTTCGCAGCTTTAACACTGAAGCTTTCTTT
NA	TRBD1	TRBJ1-1	TRBV19	CASSRQGAPNTEAFF	TGTGCCAGTAGTAGACAGGGGGCGCCGAACACTGAAGCTTTCTTT
NA	TRBD1	TRBJ2-1	TRBV9	CASSPRRQGGDNEQFF	TGTGCCAGCAGCCCGCGGCGACAGGGGGGGGACAATGAGCAGTTCTTC
few	NA	TRBJ2-7	TRBV7-9	CASSGGSSVYEQYF	TGTGCCAGCAGCGGGGGATCTAGCGTCTACGAGCAGTACTTC
NA	NA	TRBJ1-1	TRBV30	CAWSVAGYLRAFF	TGTGCCTGGAGTGTAGCAGGGTATCTACGAGCTTTCTTT
NA	NA	TRBJ1-4	TRBV5-6	CASRSFNEKLFF	TGTGCCAGCAGATCCTTTAATGAAAAACTGTTTTTT
NA	NA	TRBJ2-1	TRBV6-2/TRBV6-3	CASSYSFGGNEQFF	TGTGCCAGCAGTTACTCGTTTGGGGGTAATGAGCAGTTCTTC
NA	NA	TRBJ2-1	TRBV18	CASSPRREGDEQFF	TGTGCCAGCTCACCACGGCGGGAAGGAGATGAGCAGTTCTTC
NA	TRBD2	TRBJ2-3	TRBV13	CASSPRGGQDTQYF	TGTGCCAGCAGCCCTCGGGGGGGACAAGATACGCAGTATTTT
NA	NA	TRBJ2-7	TRBV11-3	CASSLEGIRYYEQYF	TGTGCCAGCAGCTTAGAGGGGATTAGATACTACGAGCAGTACTTC
NA	NA	TRBJ1-5	TRBV19	CASSIGAQPQHF	TGTGCCAGTAGTATTGGTGCTCAGCCCCAGCATTTT
NA	NA	TRBJ2-7	TRBV4-3	CASSQQQGATYEQYF	TGCGCCAGCAGCCAACAGCAGGGAGCTACCTACGAGCAGTACTTC
NA	TRBD1	TRBJ2-1	TRBV30	CAWSRDRGYNEQFF	TGTGCCTGGAGCCGGGACAGGGGATACAATGAGCAGTTCTTC
NA	TRBD2	TRBJ2-3	TRBV9	CASSVAKAGVFTDTQYF	TGTGCCAGCAGCGTAGCTAAGGCGGGGGTCTTCACAGATACGCAGTATTTT
NA	NA	TRBJ1-2	TRBV12-3/TRBV12-4	CASSLKGFGGYTF	TGTGCCAGCAGTTTGAAAGGTTTTGGTGGCTACACCTTC
NA	TRBD1	TRBJ1-5	TRBV2	CASSEWTGYQPQHF	TGTGCCAGCAGTGAGTGGACAGGCTATCAGCCCCAGCATTTT
NA	NA	TRBJ1-2	TRBV6-2/TRBV6-3	CASSYGDNYGYTF	TGTGCCAGCAGTTACGGGGATAACTATGGCTACACCTTC
once	NA	TRBJ1-2	TRBV7-9	CASSLAGRLSYGYTF	TGTGCCAGCAGCTTAGCCGGCCGACTAAGCTATGGCTACACCTTC
NA	NA	TRBJ1-5	TRBV28	CASSRSAAGRSRGFYNQPQHF	TGTGCCAGCAGCAGGTCGGCAGCCGGAAGGTCCCGCGGGTTTTACAATCAGCCCCAGCATTTT
NA	NA	TRBJ2-3	TRBV6-4	CASSAEVPDTQYF	TGTGCCAGCAGTGCAGAGGTTCCAGATACGCAGTATTTT
NA	NA	TRBJ2-2	TRBV3-1/TRBV3-2	CASSPNVGADLNTGELFF	TGTGCCAGCAGCCCAAACGTAGGGGCGGACCTAAACACCGGGGAGCTGTTTTTT
NA	TRBD1	TRBJ1-1	TRBV6-2/TRBV6-3	CASSRQGTEAFF	TGTGCCAGCAGTCGACAGGGTACTGAAGCTTTCTTT
NA	TRBD1	TRBJ2-1	TRBV28	CASGSRQGNYNEQFF	TGTGCCAGCGGTTCAAGACAGGGAAACTACAATGAGCAGTTCTTC
NA	NA	TRBJ2-3	TRBV10-3	CAISESENTDTQYF	TGTGCCATCAGTGAGTCGGAAAACACAGATACGCAGTATTTT
NA	NA	TRBJ2-5	TRBV5-4	CASSRTLERETQYF	TGTGCCAGCAGCCGAACACTCGAGAGAGAGACCCAGTACTTC
NA	NA	TRBJ2-2	TRBV11-3	CASSLEQAGSTGELFF	TGTGCCAGCAGCTTAGAGCAGGCTGGGAGCACCGGGGAGCTGTTTTTT
NA	TRBD1	TRBJ1-1	TRBV19	CASSPTGATEAFF	TGTGCCAGTAGCCCGACAGGGGCCACTGAAGCTTTCTTT
NA	NA	TRBJ2-1	TRBV2	CASSDGVGDPYNEQFF	TGTGCCAGCAGTGATGGGGTAGGGGACCCGTACAATGAGCAGTTCTTC
NA	NA	TRBJ1-5	TRBV19	CASTDPRTGNQPQHF	TGTGCCAGTACCGACCCAAGGACAGGCAATCAGCCCCAGCATTTT